The table lists the clone carrying this T cell receptor beta chain with a few counts. These data come from a study of T cells in Graves' hyperthyroidism and ophthalmopathy. The CDR3 is 14 amino acids. CDR1 is MDHEN and CDR2 is SYDVKM in the germline V gene. The V and J ends lost 4 bases and 4 bases, in that order; junction bases with no gene match: 2. RNA transcripts yielded amplified TCR beta CDR3 regions. A first-round RT-PCR of the TCR CDR3 used the HTBI primer set. Each CDR3 protein gets one entry after TCRdb re-called the multiplex PCR reads with MiXCR. The data show approximately 300,000 distinct CDR3 sequences, with roughly a fifth seen just once and 39% held by the top ten.

Sequenced: blood. This rearrangement joins TRBV28 to TRBJ2-5; 11 bases are shared with TRBD2. This TCR came from a man aged 50 to 60 with Graves' ophthalmopathy. The CDR3 DNA is TGTGCCAGCAGTTCCCTAGCGGGAGGAGAGACCCAGTACTTC. This codes for CASSSLAGGETQYF.